This TCR beta chain was profiled in a study of cytomegalovirus exposure and HLA in healthy donors. Study outcomes and limitations: In a later analysis, TCR beta V- and J-gene trimming showed a link to a missense DCLRE1C variant.

On this clone: What it binds is unknown.

The PCR contained 60 Vbeta and 13 Jbeta primers. The method was immunoSEQ multiplex PCR; TCRdb's version includes in-frame clones alone and lacks a portion of them. The repertoire holds 170,000 or so clones, with over 75% as singletons. With 1 base clipped from V and 4 bases from J, the junction kept 2 bases outside the gene matches. The length of the CDR3 is 14 residues. Germline V lookup: CDR1 SGHAT, CDR2 FQNNGV. The TCR sequence derives from a woman aged 25 to 39 in good health and CMV-seronegative. The chain links TRBV11-2 to TRBJ1-1, with 8 bases aligning to TRBD1. Material for sequencing was PBMCs. This CDR3 is CASSLATGGTEAFF. The CDR3 nucleotides are TGTGCCAGCAGCTTAGCCACAGGGGGCACTGAAGCTTTCTTT.